This T cell receptor beta chain was identified in a study of spatial heterogeneity in lung cancer. Study background: Median follow-up for sequenced PBMC samples was two to three years after resection, when such samples existed.

This clonotype appeared many times. TCRdb processed the 5' RACE reads anew with MiXCR; each CDR3 protein has one entry. This table has about 70,000 distinct CDR3 sequences, roughly 9% appearing once. Documented time point: blood at routine non-recurrence follow-up after resection. TCRs were sequenced from unsorted whole RNA of tumor, nontumor lung or PBMC. The CDR3 contains 17 residues. The clonotype comes from a female donor with early-stage non-small cell lung cancer. The rearrangement joins TRBV21-1 to TRBJ2-1; TRBD1 is the table's D call, not checked against the DNA. TRBV21-1 is a known pseudogene. Material: PBMCs, obtained at follow-up. CDR3 sequence: CASSKKQWQGKYNEQFF. CDR3 sequence (DNA): TGTGCCAGCAGCAAAAAACAGTGGCAGGGGAAATACAATGAGCAGTTCTTC.